This TCR beta chain was retrieved from a study of tumor and adjacent non-tumor tissue in lung cancer. Study-level background: On average, productive TCRbeta reads reached 4 million to 5 million per sample.

The template was RNA from unsorted bulk tissue. Distant lung tissue was collected more than 3 cm away from the tumor edge. Between August and November 2014, newly diagnosed, chemotherapy-naive lung cancer patients underwent thoracic surgery in China. This clonotype appeared a few times. Its target is unknown. Since a much larger clone is just one base distant, this may be a read error. Three rounds of nested PCR, following a modified ARM-PCR protocol, produced the TCRbeta library. TCRdb re-analysed the multiplex PCR reads in MiXCR, keeping a single row per CDR3 protein. The sample contains 100,000 or so distinct CDR3 sequences, 65% of which appear only once. There are 12 residues in the CDR3. Trimming shortened V by 2 bases and J by 7 bases, and 7 bases separated the two germline ends. Germline CDR1 and CDR2: SGHDT and YYEEEE. General study findings and limits: Significantly higher TCR diversity was found in tumor than normal lung. Normal lung showed higher cumulative top 100 clone frequency than tumor.

This chain uses TRBV5-6 with TRBJ2-1; D gene ambiguous. Sample: distant non-tumor lung tissue. The TCR comes from a man aged 25-40 years with non-small cell lung cancer. The CDR3 loop reads CASSLERNEQFF. The CDR3 bases are TGTGCCAGCAGCTTAGAACGTAATGAGCAGTTCTTC.